Included here is one T cell receptor beta chain sequence, with context. This sample was taken from a study of blood T cell repertoires in COVID-19. The CDR3 covers 17 residues. J lost 2 bases, V lost 0 bases, and 8 bases had no gene match. Looked up from germline, CDR1 is LGHNA and CDR2 is YSLEER. The data were produced by immunoSEQ multiplex PCR, yet TCRdb's version contains in-frame clones alone and is incomplete. Among about 480,000 clones listed, approximately 88% were seen once. Those who participated ranged in age from about 18 to 89 years and resided in 20 to 30 US areas. The TCR was taken from a woman in her thirties or forties who had recovered from COVID-19. Source material: PBMCs or T cells enriched from blood (not recorded which). The gene calls are TRBV4-3 and TRBJ2-3; 7 bases are a match to TRBD2. CDR3 sequence: CASSQDWASGFTDTQYF. CDR3 nucleotide sequence: TGCGCCAGCAGCCAAGATTGGGCTAGCGGATTCACAGATACGCAGTATTTT.